The present T cell receptor (beta chain) was sequenced within a study of control samples from healthy donors and cancer patients. Profiling relied on immunoSEQ multiplex PCR, and the TCRdb table lists in-frame clones only, not all of them. Among about 97,000 clones listed, 92% were seen once. This CDR3 has 15 residues. Germline V lookup: CDR1 SGHKS, CDR2 YYEKEE (reference sequence). Trimming stripped 2 bases from V and 7 bases from J, with 16 bases between. The rearrangement uses TRBV5-5 and TRBJ2-1; tentatively, D is TRBD1 (5 bases). Sequences were obtained from blood. The receptor was isolated from a woman between 18 and 30 years old in good health. The CDR3 loop is CASSFRALLANEQFF. As DNA, the CDR3 is TGTGCCAGCAGCTTCAGGGCCCTCCTCGCTAATGAGCAGTTCTTC.